These 11 T cell receptor beta chains were all obtained from the same sample, sequenced in a study of monozygotic twins with inflammatory bowel disease (dated by TCRdb to about 2019). Library preparation employed 5' RACE. Data came from an Illumina HiSeq 2500. TCRdb reprocessed the raw reads; every CDR3 protein sequence is a single record, and DNA is not supplied. The sample's records list 150,000 to 200,000 distinct CDR3 sequences. The ten biggest clones cover 2.8% of the sample. Material for sequencing was blood. Every receptor here comes from a human donor with ulcerative colitis or Crohn's disease, or a healthy co-twin of an affected twin (not recorded which).

CDR3 amino acids: CSARDRTVGANVLTF. The chain uses TRBV20-1 and TRBJ2-6. Germline lookup yields CDR1 DFQATT and CDR2 SNEGSKA (reference sequence). The CDR3 has 15 amino acids.

CDR3: CASSPGLAGDNTDTQYF. V and J are TRBV7-2 and TRBJ2-3; lacking DNA, the TRBD2 call made by TCRdb goes unchecked. The CDR3 consists of 17 residues. Germline CDR1 and CDR2: SGHTA and FQGNSA.

The chain combines TRBV7-6 with TRBJ1-6; TCRdb reports TRBD1, a call that lacks DNA to check it against. The CDR3 runs to 15 residues. The germline V gene has CDR1 SGHVS and CDR2 FNYEAQ. CDR3 residues: CASSFGQSYNSPLHF.

This chain links TRBV28 with TRBJ2-7; the TCRdb D gene call, TRBD1, has no DNA to confirm it. Per the germline V gene, CDR1 is MDHEN and CDR2 is SYDVKM. The CDR3 spans 17 residues. CDR3: CASSLWRRGGYSYEQYF.

CDR3 sequence reads: CASSAQPGQPQHF. This chain joins TRBV11-2 and TRBJ1-5; TCRdb gives TRBD1 as the D gene, but with no DNA this cannot be confirmed. Germline assignment: CDR1 SGHAT and CDR2 FQNNGV. This CDR3 is 13 amino acids long. Together with reference TRBV11-2 and TRBJ1-5, the CDR3 gives the full variable domain: EAGVAQSPRYKIIEKRQSVAFWCNPISGHATLYWYQQILGQGPKLLIQFQNNGVVDDSQLPKDRFSAERLKGVDSTLKIQPAKLEDSAVYLCASSAQPGQPQHFGDGTRLSIL.

The gene calls are TRBV4-2 and TRBJ2-5. The CDR3 length is 14 residues. The V gene's germline CDR1 is LGHNA and CDR2 YNFKEQ. CDR3 residues: CASSQAKNQETQYF.

This sequence joins TRBV25-1 and TRBJ2-5; the TCRdb D gene call, TRBD2, has no DNA to confirm it. The CDR3 extends over 17 amino acids. The germline gives CDR1 MGHDK, CDR2 SYGVNS. The CDR3 reads CASRGRTSGSRQETQYF.

This CDR3 is CASRVRDGSYEQYF. The chain couples TRBV19 to TRBJ2-7; the TCRdb call, TRBD1, lacks DNA for checking. CDR3 length: 14 residues. Germline V lookup: CDR1 LNHDA, CDR2 SQIVND (reference sequence).

This chain links TRBV9 with TRBJ2-1. CDR3 length equals 13 residues. The germline V gene has CDR1 SGDLS and CDR2 YYNGEE. CDR3 amino acids: CASSFGRVEEQFF.

The chain uses TRBV29-1 and TRBJ2-3; the TRBD1 assignment by TCRdb is unverifiable without DNA. The CDR3 spans 15 residues. The V gene's germline CDR1 is SQVTM and CDR2 ANQGSEA. CDR3 in amino acids: CSVEWGLASPDTQYF.

The CDR3 spells CASSYRGYEQYF. The genes are TRBV5-1 and TRBJ2-7; TCRdb lists TRBD1, though no DNA is available to test this call. The germline CDR1 and CDR2 sequences are SGHRS and YFSETQ. CDR3 length: 12 residues.